This T cell receptor (beta chain) was obtained from a study of T cells after yellow fever vaccination. Looking at the study overall: SMART-Seq v4 Ultra Low Input prepared libraries from low-cell fractions.

Overall study findings and caveats: The presence of abundant clonotypes contaminating from the bulk population was possible in FACS-sorted repertoires.

TCRdb analysed the 5' RACE reads with MiXCR anew, one entry per CDR3 protein. The sample yields approximately 340,000 distinct CDR3 sequences, 8.7% seen once. The CDR3 length is 16 residues. The V end lost 0 bases, the J end lost 2 bases, and 16 bases lay between the germline ends. Germline CDR1 reads DFQATT; CDR2 reads SNEGSKA (reference sequence). On this clonotype: Its cognate antigen is unknown.

The chain employs TRBV20-1 and TRBJ1-1, with D possibly TRBD1 on 6 matching bases. This sample comprised PBMCs, obtained on the day of the first yellow fever vaccination. This clonotype originated in a man younger than 35 who received the YFV17D yellow fever vaccine. The CDR3 DNA reads as TGCAGTGCTAGAGATCCGGCCCAGGGGCAAAACACTGAAGCTTTCTTT. This translates into CSARDPAQGQNTEAFF.